A selection of T cell receptor beta chains follows, all from one sample in a study of blood T cell repertoires in COVID-19. TCRdb keeps only in-frame clones here, not all; method: immunoSEQ multiplex PCR. This table holds approximately 150,000 clones, around nine tenths found once. Input material: peripheral blood. The receptors stem from a man in his fifties or sixties who had recovered from COVID-19. Each CDR3 is given with its conserved first and last residue.

v_call cdr3_aa
TRBV19 CASSPQAERSWNSPLHF
TRBV5-4 CASSRQGALNTEAFF
TRBV19 CASTSLAGGLNEQFF
TRBV2 CASRETGASGNTIYF
TRBV2 CASSGYGFYGYTF
TRBV7-2 CASSLSQGSGANVLTF
TRBV5-1 CASSLAGGNTEAFF
TRBV7-9 CASSRRTGYLGELFF
TRBV5-1 CASSPPTGSYEQYF
TRBV5-1 CASSLDGTGINSPLHF
TRBV2 CASSEAWGAFREQYF
TRBV19 CASSRGGPPYEQYF
TRBV25-1 CASKEVEKLFF
TRBV2 CASSGEWGVVNEQFF
TRBV19 CASSIMASGGSTDTQYF
TRBV19 CASSSGTGTYEQYF
TRBV3-1/TRBV3-2 CASSQLETQYF
TRBV10-3 CAIRGQYEQYF
TRBV19 CASSIPDRTSTDTQYF
TRBV29-1 CSVGLASNEQFF
TRBV27 CASSLYGTGIDTGELFF
TRBV6-6 CASTTGGSPLHF
TRBV19 CASRPRGFGETQYF
TRBV27 CASSVPGTGAYEQYF
TRBV7-2 CASSSTRTSYSEQYF
TRBV9 CASSIDSYNEQFF
TRBV19 CASRRQGIFTGNTIYF
TRBV7-2 CASSLYPSINTGELFF
TRBV6-5 CASSYSRSTGELFF
TRBV29-1 CSAPMGGGYYGYTF
TRBV12-3/TRBV12-4 CASSQTSGEQFF
TRBV7-6 CASSFLEGQGERGPQHF
TRBV5-1 CASSLGQTKTDTQYF
TRBV29-1 CSVGSGGFSYNEQFF
TRBV6-5 CASSPTGGKPQHF
TRBV7-2 CASSLDRESYEQYF
TRBV27 CASRPQGSEQYF
TRBV9 CASSVAPLPAIYEQYF
TRBV6-5 CASRWQGNTEAFF
TRBV29-1 CSVVLSQGRAPYGQYF
TRBV10-3 CAISERPQAPSPSDTQYF
TRBV28 CASSHPGQVNQPQHF
TRBV30 CVRGESNQPQHF
TRBV9 CASSVEGRQGFYNEQFF
TRBV5-1 CASSFGTAPIGVDTEAFF
TRBV11-3 CASSPRGSGRSTDTQYF
TRBV14 CASSQGGNTEAFF
TRBV18 CASTGQATNEKLFF
TRBV9 CASSPYVGGGEKLFF
TRBV4-1 CASSQGGNIQYF